This T cell receptor beta chain came from a study of T cell responses to AZD1222 COVID-19 vaccine. On this clone itself: Its antigen is as yet unknown.

Study results and limitations: The peak T cell response came first, and repertoires were sampled only after it. Seropositive status at baseline applied to only six AZD1222 recipients.

Generated by immunoSEQ multiplex PCR, the TCRdb table keeps only in-frame clones and is missing some. The sample shows roughly 70,000 clones, about nine tenths of them seen only once. The CDR3 spans 12 residues. V gave up 0 bases and J gave up 11 bases, with 13 bases separating them. Germline CDR1 and CDR2: SQVTM and ANQGSEA. This TCR was sampled from an adult who received the MenACWY meningococcal vaccine as a control. Material: peripheral blood, obtained 28 days after the second dose of the MenACWY control vaccine. The rearrangement links TRBV29-1 to TRBJ1-1; the D is unclear. For the CDR3, the DNA is TGCAGCGTTGAAGAGGTGGCGACCGGGGCTTTCTTT. It is translated as CSVEEVATGAFF. The whole variable domain, remainder taken from reference TRBV29-1 and TRBJ1-1, is SAVISQKPSRDICQRGTSLTIQCQVDSQVTMMFWYRQQPGQSLTLIATANQGSEATYESGFVIDKFPISRPNLTFSTLTVSNMSPEDSSIYLCSVEEVATGAFFGQGTRLTVV.